Listed here is a single TCR beta chain. This clone was counted once. Its antigen is currently not known. No much larger clone is present one base from it, and per-base qualities are unavailable. The data derive from a study of shared clonotypes between healthy human individuals (dated by TCRdb to about 2020). A note on the overall study: Two women and a few men aged 18 to 49 years were included in the cohort. Per donor, three plates each were used for CD4 naive and CD4 memory, two for CD8 naive, and one for CD8 memory. Blood TCR repertoires of about 5 healthy adults were deeply sequenced to estimate repertoire size and the extent of clonotype sharing between individuals. Libraries were prepared and TCR repertoires were sequenced by different laboratories using diverse techniques, in order to increase sequencing depth and limit assay-specific biases. Each donor's leukapheresis produced roughly between roughly 0.9 and 9 billion PBMCs.

CDR1 and CDR2 were assigned from the germline V gene as SGDLS and YYNGEE. The CDR3 runs 12 residues from the cysteine to the phenylalanine. Only the CDR3 region is kept as DNA, spanning 36 bases read in frame from base 1. Deletion took 4 bases off V and 6 bases off J, with a span of 7 bases between the germline ends. TCR CDR3 regions were amplified from genomic DNA by multiplex PCR using the deep immunoSEQ assay. For each cell subset, the extracted genomic DNA was distributed evenly across all wells of several immunoSEQ 96-well plates, and each plate served as one replicate. For sorted subsets, roughly 200 ng genomic DNA, equal to about 30,000 T cell genomes, was loaded into each replicate PCR. Purified libraries were quantified with a Qubit 3.0 fluorometer, sized on a Bioanalyzer 2100, and re-quantified with the KAPA Library Quantification kit. Every immunoSEQ 96-well plate was sequenced on a separate single-read 150-cycle Illumina NextSeq 550 flow cell. The original pipeline was this. Because the immunoSEQ output included only junctional sequences and no quality scores, the filtering could not be the same as the filtering used for full-length reads. Sequences were annotated with PyIR, a Python wrapper for IgBLAST v1.9, and V/J genes and CDR3 were assigned using IMGT germline references. Reads were removed for weak V/J assignments (E-value above 1e-6), missing CDR3, stop codons, out-of-frame junctions, or ambiguous translated residues. V3J clonotypes were defined as sequences sharing the same inferred V gene, J gene, and CDR3 amino acid sequence. Percentage overlap between repertoires was computed as shared unique clonotypes divided by the size of the smaller repertoire. Three approaches were used to assess repertoire richness: RTK rarefaction, the Chao1 estimator, and Recon v2.1 estimates of unobserved clonotypes. Generation probabilities for all TCRbeta clonotypes obtained by the gDNA method from a handful of donors were computed using OLGA. Sourced from immuneACCESS, this table was stored by TCRdb with only in-frame sequences that have V and J called. A share of the clones is absent; for the studies checked, an unresolved V gene accounts for under half, and the remainder has no known explanation. V and J calls and clone size come straight from that table; D and trimming were deduced from the DNA. For this sample the table gives about 2.3 million clones, of which more than 85% were detected only once. 0.39% of the sample goes to the ten largest clones.

General conclusions and limits of the study: Based on pairwise subsampling, the degree of clonotype sharing among donors was expected to be affected by sequencing depth. Incomplete sequencing was indicated by rarefaction of sorted-subset datasets, despite the large sequencing depth. Sampling was restricted to blood, and TCR repertoires in tissues likely differ from the TCR repertoires found in blood. The genetic and exposure-history diversity represented was limited by the small number of donors. Across a handful of donors, approximately 5% of naive CD4, more than 3% of naive CD8, under 2.5% of memory CD4, and around 0.4% of memory CD8 clonotypes were shared. Compared with non-shared clonotypes, the clonotypes found in all four sorted-subset donors had higher generation probabilities. Naive subsets generally had larger estimated clonotype richness than memory subsets did.

The donors were healthy, HIV-negative adults with no recently reported acute infections or vaccinations. Every donor was a Caucasian adult residing in Nashville, Tennessee, USA. CD4+ T cells were enriched through magnetic negative selection, after which naive cells were positively selected on CD45RA and the remaining negative fraction served as the memory subset. Blood was obtained by leukapheresis, after which PBMCs were separated by Ficoll-Histopaque density gradient centrifugation and cryopreserved in liquid nitrogen vapor phase. Analytical flow cytometry was used to check the purity and quantity of each magnetically sorted T cell population. Genomic DNA was isolated from every sorted fraction and measured by UV absorbance on a Nanodrop 2000c.

The sequencing input was naive CD4+ T cells from PBMCs. In the paper's terms, the cell subset or site label means: CD45RA+ positively selected. The chain links TRBV9 with TRBJ2-2, with the D gene call left open. This receptor was obtained from a young man in good health. Some clones in this sample may be carry-over from other donors' samples. The CDR3 here reads CASSIVPGELFF. The base sequence is TGTGCCAGCAGCATAGTCCCCGGGGAGCTGTTTTTT.